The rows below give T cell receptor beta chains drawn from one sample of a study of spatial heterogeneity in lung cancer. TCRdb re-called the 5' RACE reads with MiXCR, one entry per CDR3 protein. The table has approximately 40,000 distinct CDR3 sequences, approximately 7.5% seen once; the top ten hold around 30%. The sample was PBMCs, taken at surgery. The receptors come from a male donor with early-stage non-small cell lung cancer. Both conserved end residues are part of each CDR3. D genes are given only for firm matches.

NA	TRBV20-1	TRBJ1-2	CSARATDGHLYGYTF
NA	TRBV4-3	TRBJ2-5	CASSQDRRFQETQYF
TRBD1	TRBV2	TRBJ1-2	CASSEFPTGGDGYTF
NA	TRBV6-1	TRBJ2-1	CASSQTRDTLPFEQFF
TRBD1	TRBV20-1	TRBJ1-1	CSATGTGGMGTEAFF
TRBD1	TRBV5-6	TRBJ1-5	CASSSAGTGNQPQHF
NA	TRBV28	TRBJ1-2	CASRPFTGVYGYTF
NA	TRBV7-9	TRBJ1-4	CASSFEGGTNEKLFF
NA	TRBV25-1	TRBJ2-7	CASSPRGDSYEQYF
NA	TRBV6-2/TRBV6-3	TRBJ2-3	CASTWDRTDTQYF
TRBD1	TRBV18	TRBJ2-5	CASSPSTGLETQYF
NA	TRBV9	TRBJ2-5	CASSVADSETQYF
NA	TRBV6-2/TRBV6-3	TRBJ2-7	CASSYIYEQYF
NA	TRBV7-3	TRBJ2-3	CASSLMGQGTDTQYF
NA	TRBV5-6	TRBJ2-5	CASSLTLSASEAAAQYF
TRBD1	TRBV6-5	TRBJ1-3	CASSLTGGPGRDRNTIYF
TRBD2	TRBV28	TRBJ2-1	CASSSAVVGRAGEQFF
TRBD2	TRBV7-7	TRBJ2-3	CASSLLAGETDTQYF
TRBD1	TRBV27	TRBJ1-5	CASSFRGQGDQPQHF
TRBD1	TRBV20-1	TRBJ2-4	CSAQAGTGGGIQYF
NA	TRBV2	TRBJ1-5	CASSEETLSNQPQHF
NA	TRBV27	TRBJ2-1	CASSQGNLYNEQFF
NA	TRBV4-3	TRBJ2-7	CASSQDPARGPYEQYF
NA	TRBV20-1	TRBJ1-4	CSARSGQVNEKLFF
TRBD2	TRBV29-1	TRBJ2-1	CSVEDLLRGSIYNEQFF
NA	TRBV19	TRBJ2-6	CASLLRTSGANVLTF
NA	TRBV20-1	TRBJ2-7	CSARDRGRSYEQYF
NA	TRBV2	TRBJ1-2	CASSEGGRGYTF
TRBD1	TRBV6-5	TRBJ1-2	CASRLGTGVYGYTF
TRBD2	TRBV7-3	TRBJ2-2	CASSLTPGLASTGELFF
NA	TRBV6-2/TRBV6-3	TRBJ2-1	CASSTPRGSDSIYNEQFF
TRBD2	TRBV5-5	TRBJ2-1	CASSSRGTSGIEQFF
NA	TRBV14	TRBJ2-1	CASTSGRGLNRNEQFF
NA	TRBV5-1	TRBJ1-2	CASSLEAANYGYTF
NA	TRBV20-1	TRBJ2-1	CSARGGNEQFF
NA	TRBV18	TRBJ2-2	CASSPPLTGELFF
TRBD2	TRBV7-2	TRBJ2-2	CASSLRREGTGELFF
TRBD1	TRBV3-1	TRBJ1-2	CASSQDRGQDGYTF
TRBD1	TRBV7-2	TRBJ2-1	CASSLGGTGSGNEQFF
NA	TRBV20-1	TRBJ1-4	CSARDPTDQKLFF
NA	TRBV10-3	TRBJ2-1	CAISDPRERPNEQFF
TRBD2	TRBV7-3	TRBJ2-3	CASSPRLAGSSDTQYF
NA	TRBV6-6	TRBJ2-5	CASSYSMMARAETQYF
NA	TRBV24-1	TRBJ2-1	CATSDRNNEQFF
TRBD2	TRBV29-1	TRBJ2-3	CSADSGTADTQYF
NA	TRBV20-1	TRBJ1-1	CSVTRQNTEAFF
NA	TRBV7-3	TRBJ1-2	CASSLTATASVGGYTF
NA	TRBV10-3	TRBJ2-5	CAISEGLGNQETQYF
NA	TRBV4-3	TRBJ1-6	CASSQSFTENSPLHF
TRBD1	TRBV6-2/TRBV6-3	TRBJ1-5	CASTLRDSPNQPQHF
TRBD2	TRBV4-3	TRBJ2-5	CASSPRGGRETQYF
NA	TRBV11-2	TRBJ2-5	CASSPDSSGAQYF
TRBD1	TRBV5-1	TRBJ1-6	CASSDGTGAYNSPLHF
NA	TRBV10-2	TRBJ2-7	CASSESGGPEQYF
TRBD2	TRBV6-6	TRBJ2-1	CAGSGTSGYNEQFF
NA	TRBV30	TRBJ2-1	CAWSQNNEQFF
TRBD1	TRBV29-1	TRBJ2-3	CSGGQGRTDTQYF
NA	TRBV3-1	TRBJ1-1	CASSQRGGEAEAFF
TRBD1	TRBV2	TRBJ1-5	CASRDREGQPQHF
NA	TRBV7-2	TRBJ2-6	CASSPRGGSGANVLTF